The TCR beta chain under discussion was sequenced for a study of blood T cells in healthy people across ages. Primed by a sample-barcoded 5' primer and a J-beta primer mix, a second PCR proceeded for roughly 7 to 12 cycles. TCRdb re-analysed the 5' RACE reads in MiXCR, keeping a single row per CDR3 protein. Of about 640,000 distinct CDR3 sequences in the sample, 58% were seen once. The germline gives CDR1 LGHNA, CDR2 YSLEER. V lost 3 bases and J lost 2, with 16 bases in between. The CDR3 is made up of 16 amino acids. V and J are TRBV4-3 and TRBJ1-1; tentative D call: TRBD1 (5 bases). This receptor was obtained from a man aged 60 to 75 in good health. Sequencing input: blood. The CDR3 bases are TGCGCCAGCAGCCATTCCCGGACAAGGGCAAACACTGAAGCTTTCTTT. Amino acid sequence: CASSHSRTRANTEAFF.